This record concerns one TCR beta chain sequence. The antigen remains unidentified. This sample was included in a study of cytomegalovirus exposure and HLA in healthy donors. Study-wide findings and caveats: Reportedly, HLA-A and HLA-B alleles of most subjects were accurately predicted from TCR beta. Diagnosis of cytomegalovirus status made by the classifier reportedly showed high specificity and sensitivity. The study labeled under 200 TCR beta chains cytomegalovirus-associated.

The study ran its PCR with 60 Vbeta and 13 Jbeta primers. The data were produced by immunoSEQ multiplex PCR, yet TCRdb's version contains in-frame clones alone and is incomplete. The data hold 120,000 to 150,000 clones, with approximately 73% observed a single time. Sequencing used PBMCs. The source is a woman in her forties in good health and CMV-seronegative.

As DNA, the CDR3 is TGTGCCAGCAGGGTGGGGGGGGAACCCTACCAGTGGGATCAGCCCCAGCATTTT. Translating it yields CASRVGGEPYQWDQPQHF. This chain joins TRBV27 and TRBJ1-5; the D gene is possibly TRBD1 (5 bases). V was shortened by 6 bases and J by 5 bases, with 26 bases between the two germline ends. There are 18 residues in the CDR3. Germline V gene lookup returns CDR1 MNHEY and CDR2 SMNVEV (reference sequence).